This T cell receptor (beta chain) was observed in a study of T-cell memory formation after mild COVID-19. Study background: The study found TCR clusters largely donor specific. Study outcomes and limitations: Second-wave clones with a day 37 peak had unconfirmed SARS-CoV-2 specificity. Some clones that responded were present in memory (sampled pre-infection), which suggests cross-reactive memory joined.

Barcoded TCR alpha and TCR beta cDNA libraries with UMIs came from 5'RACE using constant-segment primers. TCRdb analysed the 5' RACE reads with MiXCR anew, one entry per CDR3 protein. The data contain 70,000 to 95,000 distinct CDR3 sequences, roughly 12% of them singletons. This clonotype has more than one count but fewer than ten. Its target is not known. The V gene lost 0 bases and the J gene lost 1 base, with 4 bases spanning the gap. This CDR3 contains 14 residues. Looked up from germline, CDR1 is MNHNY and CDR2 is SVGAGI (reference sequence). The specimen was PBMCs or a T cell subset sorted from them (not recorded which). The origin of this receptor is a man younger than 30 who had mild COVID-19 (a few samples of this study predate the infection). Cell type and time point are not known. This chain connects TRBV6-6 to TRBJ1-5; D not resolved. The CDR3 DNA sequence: TGTGCCAGCAGTTACTCCCGGAGCAATCAGCCCCAGCATTTT. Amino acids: CASSYSRSNQPQHF.